Below are 25 T cell receptor beta chains sequenced from a single sample in a study of CD8+CD57+ T cells in acquired aplastic anemia. The template for TCR beta VDJ and CDR3 sequence profiling was genomic DNA. TCRdb independently ran MiXCR on the reads; one entry per CDR3 protein. The data hold over 150,000 distinct CDR3 sequences, with roughly two thirds observed a single time. It was patients with CD8+CD57+ cell expansion by flow cytometry who were chosen for sequencing. Material for sequencing was sorted CD4+, CD8+, or CD8+CD57+ T cells (not recorded which) from PBMCs. Receptor source: a human donor with aplastic anemia.

CDR3 DNA sequence: TGTGCCAGCAGCACCGACAATGAGCAGTTCTTC. It translates to CASSTDNEQFF. The V and J genes are TRBV9 and TRBJ2-1; D is uncertain. This CDR3 has 11 residues. The ends were cut back, 4 bases at V and 5 bases at J, with 4 bases in the middle. Looked up from germline, CDR1 is SGDLS and CDR2 is YYNGEE.

This clonotype came up once. This chain links TRBV9 with TRBJ2-3; 11 bases are shared with TRBD2. The CDR3 consists of 16 residues. From germline, CDR1 is SGDLS and CDR2 YYNGEE. The ends lost 3 bases at V and 2 bases at J; junction bases unmatched: 5. The CDR3 protein is CASSAELAGATDTQYF. CDR3 coding DNA: TGTGCCAGCAGCGCGGAACTAGCGGGGGCCACAGATACGCAGTATTTT.

This clonotype was seen once. The V gene is TRBV5-5, the J gene TRBJ2-3, with TRBD2 as a possible D gene (6 bases). Per germline, CDR1 SGHKS and CDR2 YYEKEE (reference sequence). The CDR3 runs 16 residues. V lost 6 bases and J 5 bases, leaving 22 bases between the germline ends. In nucleotides, the CDR3 is TGTGCCAGCAAGGAGGGGAAGGGAAGGGTAGAAGATACGCAGTATTTT. It codes for CASKEGKGRVEDTQYF.

The sample holds a few counts of this clonotype. The chain employs TRBV24-1 and TRBJ2-7; 13 bases line up with TRBD2. J lost 8 bases, V lost 4 bases, and 4 bases had no gene match. The CDR3 consists of 14 residues. CDR1 is KGHDR, CDR2 SFDVKD, per germline. CDR3 region: CATSDGTSGAKQYF. In DNA form, the CDR3 reads TGTGCCACCAGTGACGGGACTAGCGGGGCCAAGCAGTACTTC.

The chain uses TRBV5-1 and TRBJ1-1; unclear D gene. CDR3 length: 13 residues. Germline V gene data show CDR1 as SGHRS and CDR2 as YFSETQ. V dropped 0 bases and J dropped 3 bases, with 6 bases sitting between them. The DNA for the CDR3 is TGCGCCAGCAGCTTGGCCATTGACACTGAAGCTTTCTTT. It codes for CASSLAIDTEAFF.

Concerning this clonotype itself: This may be a read error, as it is one base from a much larger clone. CDR3 residues: CASSHLDLGGTDTQYF. The CDR3 DNA sequence: TGTGCCAGCAGCCACCTGGACTTGGGGGGCACAGATACGCAGTATTTT. V and J are TRBV3-1 and TRBJ2-3; D could derive from TRBD1 or TRBD2 (5 bases each). Trimming stripped 3 bases from V and 1 base from J, with 14 bases between. The CDR3 has 16 amino acids. Germline CDR1 is LGHDT and CDR2 is YNNKEL (reference sequence).

The chain joins TRBV19 to TRBJ2-1, with TRBD2 identical over 12 bases. The CDR3 covers 15 residues. V lost 2 bases and J lost 8; bases outside the gene matches: 4. Germline-derived CDR1 and CDR2 are LNHDA and SQIVND (reference sequence). CDR3 sequence reads: CASSILAGGPHEQFF. The DNA of the CDR3 is TGTGCCAGTAGTATACTAGCGGGAGGGCCGCATGAGCAGTTCTTC.

This sequence joins TRBV20-1 and TRBJ1-2; maybe TRBD1 (5 bases). Trimming stripped 1 base from V and 7 bases from J, with 16 bases between. CDR3 size: 14 residues. Germline V gene data show CDR1 as DFQATT and CDR2 as SNEGSKA (reference sequence). The CDR3 is CSARATRGVGGYTF. DNA for the CDR3: TGCAGTGCTAGAGCTACCCGGGGCGTCGGTGGCTACACCTTC.

J is TRBJ2-7 and V is TRBV20-1; 10 positions match TRBD2. This CDR3 region has 13 residues. V lost 3 bases, J lost 6 bases, and 5 bases stayed unmatched. Germline CDR1 reads DFQATT; CDR2 reads SNEGSKA (reference sequence). The DNA of the CDR3 is TGCAGTGCTAGGCTAGCGGGAGTAAGCGAGCAGTACTTC. Amino acid sequence: CSARLAGVSEQYF.

The chain links TRBV7-9 to TRBJ2-5, with D possibly being TRBD2 (7 bases). This CDR3 contains 16 residues. Trimming took 5 bases from V and 2 from J, leaving 18 bases between them. CDR1 is SEHNR, CDR2 FQNEAQ, per germline (reference sequence). CDR3 nucleotides: TGTGCCAGCAGCAGGGGGGGCGGGGGCTCTCAAGAGACCCAGTACTTC. It codes for CASSRGGGGSQETQYF.

This clonotype was counted once. J is TRBJ1-2 and V is TRBV7-9, with 8 bases fitting TRBD1. The junction had 13 bases not matched to a gene; V was cut back by 3 bases and J by 7 bases. The CDR3 is made up of 16 amino acids. Germline CDR1 is SEHNR and CDR2 is FQNEAQ (reference sequence). CDR3 amino acids: CASSLGSTGGSSGYTF. The CDR3 DNA follows: TGTGCCAGCAGCTTGGGCAGTACAGGGGGTAGCAGTGGCTACACCTTC.

This clonotype was seen once. The chain carries TRBV7-9 and TRBJ1-6; a weak D match, TRBD1 (5 bases). The CDR3 consists of 15 residues. The germline V and J ends were trimmed by 5 bases and 10 bases, with 18 bases remaining between them. In germline, CDR1 is SEHNR, CDR2 FQNEAQ (reference sequence). The DNA for the CDR3 is TGTGCCAGCAGCCCGGTCGTCGGAGGGGAATCACCCCTCCACTTT. Amino acids: CASSPVVGGESPLHF.

This chain uses TRBV29-1 with TRBJ1-1, with 7 bases that match TRBD1. The V gene end was trimmed by 1 base and the J gene end by 7 bases; junction bases not matched to a gene: 9. The V gene's germline CDR1 is SQVTM and CDR2 ANQGSEA. This CDR3 has 14 amino acids. The CDR3 DNA reads as TGCAGCGTTGAAGGACAGGGAAAAATCGGTGAAGCTTTCTTT. Encoded protein: CSVEGQGKIGEAFF.

CDR3 nucleotides: TGTGCCAGCAGTAGTGGCGGGGGGGACACCGGGGAGCTGTTTTTT. It is translated as CASSSGGGDTGELFF. The chain joins TRBV2 to TRBJ2-2, with TRBD2 matching over 9 bases. This CDR3 is 15 amino acids long. In germline, CDR1 is SNHLY, CDR2 FYNNEI. V was pared by 5 bases and J by 3 bases, with 4 bases of the junction left unmatched.

This chain connects TRBV12-3 or TRBV12-4 to TRBJ2-7; D is perhaps TRBD1 (5 bases). The CDR3 extends over 13 amino acids. V lost 4 bases and J 0 bases, leaving 7 bases between the germline ends. In DNA, the CDR3 is TGTGCCAGCAGTTCAGGGCGCTCCTACGAGCAGTACTTC. This codes for CASSSGRSYEQYF.

This chain links TRBV2 with TRBJ2-1; D not resolved. Trimming cost V 5 bases and J 9 bases, with 8 bases left between them. The germline V gene encodes CDR1 SNHLY and CDR2 FYNNEI. The length of the CDR3 is 11 residues. The CDR3 here is CASSRRTEQFF. For the CDR3, the DNA is TGTGCCAGCAGTCGACGTACTGAGCAGTTCTTC.

The rearrangement joins TRBV12-3 or TRBV12-4 to TRBJ2-2; no clear D. The CDR3 sequence is 15 residues long. The V and J ends lost 6 bases and 1 base respectively, with 12 bases between them. CDR3 sequence: CASSSSTGNTGELFF. The DNA of the CDR3 is TGTGCCAGCAGCTCCTCGACTGGGAACACCGGGGAGCTGTTTTTT.

The chain couples TRBV9 to TRBJ2-2, with D perhaps matching TRBD1 (5 bases). Looked up from germline, CDR1 is SGDLS and CDR2 is YYNGEE. The CDR3 has 14 residues. V was cut by 3 bases and J by 4 bases, with 10 bases left in between. The CDR3 DNA sequence: TGTGCCAGCAGCGCAGGGTACACCACCGGGGAGCTGTTTTTT. It translates to CASSAGYTTGELFF.

DNA for the CDR3: TGTGCCAGCAGCTTGGGGACTAGCGGGAGTAGGTTCTTC. It translates to CASSLGTSGSRFF. The rearrangement joins TRBV7-2 to TRBJ2-1; TRBD2 matches 14 bases. From germline, CDR1 is SGHTA and CDR2 FQGNSA. V shed 3 bases, J shed 15 bases, and the junction held 4 bases outside the gene matches. The CDR3 totals 13 residues.

Of note for this clonotype: A much larger clone is a single base away; this may be a read error. V usage is TRBV20-1 and J usage is TRBJ1-1; D is perhaps TRBD1 (5 bases). Germline lookup yields CDR1 DFQATT and CDR2 SNEGSKA (reference sequence). This CDR3 region has 13 residues. The CDR3 bases are TGCAGTGCCCCAGGGTCGGGAGACACTGAAGCTCTCTTT. Protein product: CSAPGSGDTEALF.

Of note for this clonotype: One junction end does not reproduce the germline sequence, and a read error may be involved. The J gene is TRBJ2-7, the V gene TRBV20-1, with 9 bases matching TRBD2. CDR3 length equals 13 residues. CDR1 and CDR2 (germline): DFQATT, SNEGSKA (reference sequence). The CDR3 coding sequence is TGCAGTGCCTCTAGCGGGGAACTCTACAAGCAGTACTTC. Its protein is CSASSGELYKQYF.

The chain joins TRBV27 to TRBJ1-5, with a weak D call TRBD1 (5 bases). This CDR3 spans 16 amino acids. The V end was cut by 5 bases, the J end by 5 bases, with 19 bases between. In germline, CDR1 is MNHEY, CDR2 SMNVEV (reference sequence). CDR3 region: CASSGRQPLGDQPQHF. As DNA, the CDR3 is TGTGCCAGCAGTGGTAGACAGCCCTTAGGCGATCAGCCCCAGCATTTT.

As regards this clonotype: Being one base from a much bigger clone, this may be a read error. V usage is TRBV2 and J usage is TRBJ2-7; no clear D gene. V was trimmed by 2 bases and J by 0 bases, leaving 8 bases between them. The CDR3 is made up of 14 amino acids. Germline V gives CDR1 SNHLY, CDR2 FYNNEI. This CDR3 reads CASSEYGGSYEQYF. The CDR3 nucleotides are TGTGCCAGCAGTGAATATGGCGGCTCCTACGAGCAGTACTTC. The full variable domain, completed using reference TRBV2 and TRBJ2-7, is EPEVTQTPSHQVTQMGQEVILRCVPISNHLYFYWYRQILGQKVEFLVSFYNNEISEKSEIFDDQFSVERPDGSNFTLKIRSTKLEDSAMYFCASSEYGGSYEQYFGPGTRLTVT.

The genes are TRBV29-1 and TRBJ1-1, with D uncertain. The CDR3 sequence is 12 residues long. Germline loops: CDR1 SQVTM, CDR2 ANQGSEA. V shed 6 bases and J shed 4 bases, with 12 bases lying between them. In DNA form, the CDR3 reads TGCAGCGTCTCTACAACGGCCACTGAAGCTTTCTTT. Translation: CSVSTTATEAFF.

The rearrangement joins TRBV11-1 to TRBJ2-5; 7 nucleotides align to TRBD2. The V segment lost 1 base and the J segment 5 bases; nucleotides outside the gene matches: 7. CDR3 length: 15 amino acids. Germline V gene lookup returns CDR1 SGHAT and CDR2 FQDESV (reference sequence). The CDR3 DNA sequence: TGTGCCAGCAGCTTAGAGGGAGGGCTTTGGGAGACCCAGTACTTC. This translates into CASSLEGGLWETQYF.